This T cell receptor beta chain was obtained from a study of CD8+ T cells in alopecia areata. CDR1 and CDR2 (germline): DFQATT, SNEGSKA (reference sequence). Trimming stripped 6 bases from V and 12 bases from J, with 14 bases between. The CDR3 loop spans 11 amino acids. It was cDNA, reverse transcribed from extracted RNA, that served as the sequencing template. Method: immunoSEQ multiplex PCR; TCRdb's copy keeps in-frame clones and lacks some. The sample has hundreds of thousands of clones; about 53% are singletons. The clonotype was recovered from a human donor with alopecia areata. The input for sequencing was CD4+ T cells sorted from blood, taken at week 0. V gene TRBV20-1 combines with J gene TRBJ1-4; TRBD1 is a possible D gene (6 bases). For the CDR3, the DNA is TGCAGTGCCCAAAGACAGGAACAACTGTTTTTT. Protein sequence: CSAQRQEQLFF.